This T cell receptor (beta chain) was identified in a study of PD-1 blockade in classical Hodgkin lymphoma. Findings and limits, study-wide: Individuals initiating nivolumab under 1 year after ASCT were excluded.

Time point given: cycle 4 day 1 (C4D1), after around six weeks of nivolumab. Each patient relapsed following autologous stem cell transplantation, and prior brentuximab vedotin exposure differed. Progressive disease, partial response or complete response was each patient's best response. Concerning this clone itself: Its target is unknown.

Method: immunoSEQ multiplex PCR; TCRdb's copy keeps in-frame clones and lacks some. The data hold about 90,000 clones, with about nine tenths observed a single time. This CDR3 region has 14 residues. V dropped 8 bases and J dropped 1 base, with 17 bases sitting between them. CDR1 is GTSNPN and CDR2 is SVGIG in the germline V gene (reference sequence). The clonotype was recovered from a human donor with classical Hodgkin lymphoma. The chain couples TRBV30 to TRBJ1-1; the D is unclear. The sample in question was peripheral blood mononuclear cells (PBMCs), obtained before the fourth cycle of nivolumab. CDR3 in DNA: TGTGCCACTACTCCGGCCCTAAGGAACACTGAAGCTTTCTTT. Protein sequence: CATTPALRNTEAFF. Full variable domain (remainder filled in from reference TRBV30 and TRBJ1-1): SQTIHQWPATLVQPVGSPLSLECTVEGTSNPNLYWYRQAAGRGLQLLFYSVGIGQISSEVPQNLSASRPQDRQFILSSKKLLLSDSGFYLCATTPALRNTEAFFGQGTRLTVV.